The rows below give T cell receptor beta chains drawn from one sample of a study of blood T cells in healthy people across ages. A single record per CDR3 protein comes from TCRdb applying MiXCR to the 5' RACE reads. The sample contains roughly 1.4 million distinct CDR3 sequences, 59% of which appear only once. What was sequenced was blood. Source of these receptors: a man aged 18 to 35 in good health. CDR3s include the opening cysteine and the closing phenylalanine or tryptophan. A D gene is named only where the DNA matches it firmly. Some rows have no size entry. The others give once, few or many, or a class for an expanded clone.

v_call	clone_size	j_call	d_call	cdr3_nt	cdr3_aa
TRBV7-2	NA	TRBJ2-3	TRBD2	TGTGCCAGCAGCTTAGAGGTCCTACTAGCGGGGGGTGATTCAGATACGCAGTATTTT	CASSLEVLLAGGDSDTQYF
TRBV20-1	NA	TRBJ1-2	NA	TGCAGTGCTAGAAACAGTCAAGTTGGCTACACCTTC	CSARNSQVGYTF
TRBV11-2	NA	TRBJ2-1	NA	TGTGCCAGCAGCTTAGAGATTCGGGCGGGGATGGATGAGCAGTTCTTC	CASSLEIRAGMDEQFF
TRBV14	NA	TRBJ1-6	NA	TGTGCCAGCAGCTTAAATGGAGGTTTGAATTCACCCCTCCACTTT	CASSLNGGLNSPLHF
TRBV20-1	few	TRBJ2-1	TRBD1	TGCAGTGCAGAACAGGGGGCAAGTTACAATGAGCAGTTCTTC	CSAEQGASYNEQFF
TRBV6-1	NA	TRBJ1-5	NA	TGTGCCAGCAGTGGATTCCCCGGGGGGAGCAATCAGCCCCAGCATTTT	CASSGFPGGSNQPQHF
TRBV6-5	NA	TRBJ2-7	TRBD1	TGTGCCAGCAGCCAGAGTGCGGGACAGGGAGCCTACGAGCAGTACTTC	CASSQSAGQGAYEQYF
TRBV19	NA	TRBJ1-1	NA	TGTGCCAGTAGTATTAGGGCGGTGAACACTGAAGCTTTCTTT	CASSIRAVNTEAFF
TRBV4-1	NA	TRBJ2-4	TRBD1	TGCGCCAACAGCCTCGGACAGGCATGGGACATTCAGTACTTC	CANSLGQAWDIQYF
TRBV20-1	few	TRBJ2-7	NA	TGCAGTGCTAGAGATCTAGGGGATCTAACCTACGAGCAGTACTTC	CSARDLGDLTYEQYF
TRBV6-2/TRBV6-3	NA	TRBJ2-1	TRBD2	TGTGCCAGCAGTTACCAGTTTGGTAGCGGGGGGACCAATGAGCAGTTCTTC	CASSYQFGSGGTNEQFF
TRBV7-2	few	TRBJ1-2	NA	TGTGCCAGCAGCGGTACAGGGATCTATGGCTACACCTTC	CASSGTGIYGYTF
TRBV5-6	NA	TRBJ1-6	NA	TGTGCCAGCAGCTTTTCGCCAGGGTATTCTTCACCCCTCCACTTT	CASSFSPGYSSPLHF
TRBV25-1	NA	TRBJ1-2	NA	TGTGCCAGCAGTGAATGGGTGGACCACGGCTACACCTTC	CASSEWVDHGYTF
TRBV5-1	NA	TRBJ2-1	NA	TGCGCCAGCAGCTACAGGGGCCCGGGGGAGACCCAGTTCTTC	CASSYRGPGETQFF
TRBV6-2/TRBV6-3	once	TRBJ2-7	NA	TGTGCCAGCAGACCCGGCTTATCCTACGAGCAGTACTTC	CASRPGLSYEQYF
TRBV20-1	NA	TRBJ2-7	NA	TGCAGTGCTAGAGTCGTGGACATCCGATACGAGCAGTACTTC	CSARVVDIRYEQYF
TRBV2	few	TRBJ2-5	NA	TGTGCCAGCACCCTATCAGCCCAAGAGACCCAGTACTTC	CASTLSAQETQYF
TRBV29-1	many	TRBJ2-7	NA	TGCAGCGCCCTCCCTGCGGGGGCTCAGTACGAGCAGTACTTC	CSALPAGAQYEQYF
TRBV10-3	few	TRBJ2-1	NA	TGTGCCATCAGTGAGCGGGAGCAGAGTAATGAGCAGTTCTTC	CAISEREQSNEQFF
TRBV28	NA	TRBJ1-5	NA	TGTGCCACCGGCCAGCCCCAGCATTTT	CATGQPQHF
TRBV4-1	few	TRBJ2-3	NA	TGCGCCAGCAGCCCCCTAGGCGCTCGAGGGTCAGATACGCAGTATTTT	CASSPLGARGSDTQYF
TRBV4-3	few	TRBJ2-1	TRBD2	TGCGCCAGCAGCCAACTAGCGGGGGGGCTATCTGAGCAGTTCTTC	CASSQLAGGLSEQFF
TRBV5-4	NA	TRBJ2-7	NA	TGTGCCAGCACCTCCCGCGGCAGGGGCTACGAGCAGTACTTC	CASTSRGRGYEQYF
TRBV4-1	NA	TRBJ2-1	NA	TGCGCCAGCAGCCAAGTAGTCCCCAGGGAGACCCAGTTCTTC	CASSQVVPRETQFF
TRBV12-3/TRBV12-4	NA	TRBJ2-7	NA	TGTGCCAGCAGTTTATTTCCTGCGTACGAGCAGTACTTC	CASSLFPAYEQYF
TRBV20-1	few	TRBJ1-2	NA	TGCAGTGCTACAGCTCCAAACTATGGCTACACCTTC	CSATAPNYGYTF
TRBV29-1	few	TRBJ2-3	TRBD1	TGCAGCGCGGGGACAGCCGTTCGAGATACGCAGTATTTT	CSAGTAVRDTQYF
TRBV28	NA	TRBJ2-3	TRBD2	TGTGCCAGCAGTATACTAGCGGGGGATTCAGATACGCAGTATTTT	CASSILAGDSDTQYF
TRBV12-3/TRBV12-4	NA	TRBJ2-3	TRBD2	TGTGCCAGCAGTCCACTAGCGGGAGGACCGACTAGCACAGATGCGCAGTATTTT	CASSPLAGGPTSTDAQYF
TRBV7-2	NA	TRBJ2-5	TRBD2	TGTGCCAGCAGTCTACTAGCGGGAGTTGGAGAGACCCAGTACTTC	CASSLLAGVGETQYF
TRBV20-1	NA	TRBJ2-5	TRBD2	TGCAGTGCCGGGAGGGGGGCGAGGGAGACCCAGTACTTC	CSAGRGARETQYF
TRBV7-2	NA	TRBJ2-7	TRBD2	TGTGCCAGCAGCTTAGTGGTATGGGACTACTACGAGCAGTACTTC	CASSLVVWDYYEQYF
TRBV15	NA	TRBJ1-3	TRBD1	TGTGCCACCAGCAGAGATTTGACAGGGACCGTGGACACCATATATTTT	CATSRDLTGTVDTIYF
TRBV7-9	NA	TRBJ2-7	TRBD2	TGTGCCAGCAGCTTAGTAAGCGGAGGTCCTAGCGGGAGCACCCGATACGGGCAGTACTTC	CASSLVSGGPSGSTRYGQYF
TRBV5-5	NA	TRBJ2-7	NA	TGTGCCAGCAGCCCCGCTGGCAGTAAGAACTACGAGCAGTACTTC	CASSPAGSKNYEQYF
TRBV25-1	NA	TRBJ2-1	TRBD2	TGTGCCAGCAGTGAACCCCCACTAGCGGGGGGCTACAATGAGCAGTTCTTC	CASSEPPLAGGYNEQFF
TRBV12-3/TRBV12-4	few	TRBJ2-7	NA	TGTGCCAGCAGTTTCGTCCGGGGAGGCGAGCAGTACTTC	CASSFVRGGEQYF
TRBV6-2/TRBV6-3	NA	TRBJ2-1	NA	TGTGCCAGCAGTTCCCAGGCTTACAATGAGCAGTTCTTC	CASSSQAYNEQFF
TRBV7-2	NA	TRBJ2-7	NA	TGTGCCAGCAGCTTAGAATTCCGGGGGTACGAGCAGTACTTC	CASSLEFRGYEQYF
TRBV7-2	few	TRBJ2-7	NA	TGTGCCAGCAGCTCACCCTCCAATTACGAGCAGTACTTC	CASSSPSNYEQYF
TRBV7-9	few	TRBJ2-1	NA	TGTGCCAGCAGCTTAGTTTCTAGAAACAATGAGCAGTTCTTC	CASSLVSRNNEQFF
TRBV11-2	NA	TRBJ1-2	TRBD1	TGTGCCAGCAGCTTAGAAACGGGACAGGTTAACTATGGCTACACCTTC	CASSLETGQVNYGYTF
TRBV4-1	few	TRBJ2-7	TRBD1	TGCGCCAGCAGCCAAGTGGCAAACCGGGACAGGGGGCGAAACGAGCAGTACTTC	CASSQVANRDRGRNEQYF
TRBV28	few	TRBJ2-7	TRBD1	TGTGCCAGCAGTTTATTTCAGCAGGGGGCCCACGAGCAGTACTTC	CASSLFQQGAHEQYF
TRBV28	once	TRBJ2-5	TRBD2	TGTGCCAGCAGTTTAAGCGGGGCGCAGCAAGAGACCCAGTACTTC	CASSLSGAQQETQYF
TRBV12-3/TRBV12-4	NA	TRBJ1-1	NA	TGTGCCAGCAGCCACGCGCCTTTTGGGGGCGGCACTGAAGCTTTCTTT	CASSHAPFGGGTEAFF